The 20 T cell receptor beta chains below come from one sample, sequenced in a study of blood T cell repertoires in COVID-19. Data came from immunoSEQ multiplex PCR; TCRdb stores just in-frame clones and leaves some out. The repertoire includes 200,000 to 250,000 clones, approximately 84% of them detected once, and over 14% sits in the top ten. What was sequenced was PBMCs or T cells enriched from blood (not recorded which). The source of these receptors is a man aged 40-49 years who had recovered from COVID-19.

The V gene is TRBV7-9, the J gene TRBJ1-6; D is unclear. Germline lookup yields CDR1 SEHNR and CDR2 FQNEAQ (reference sequence). There are 17 residues in the CDR3. With 9 bases removed from V and 0 bases from J, the gap between germline ends came to 18 bases. The CDR3 protein is CASLPGSSSSYNSPLHF. The DNA of the CDR3 is TGTGCCAGTCTGCCCGGGTCCTCGAGCTCCTATAATTCACCCCTCCACTTT. Full variable domain (remainder filled in from reference TRBV7-9 and TRBJ1-6): DTGVSQNPRHKITKRGQNVTFRCDPISEHNRLYWYRQTLGQGPEFLTYFQNEAQLEKSRLLSDRFSAERPKGSFSTLEIQRTEQGDSAMYLCASLPGSSSSYNSPLHFGNGTRLTVT.

The CDR3 DNA sequence: TGCGCCAGCAGCCAAGATCGGGGGGACAATCAGCCCCAGCATTTT. This encodes CASSQDRGDNQPQHF. This sequence joins TRBV4-1 and TRBJ1-5; tentative D call: TRBD1 (5 bases). The V gene's germline CDR1 is MGHRA and CDR2 YSYEKL. This CDR3 contains 15 residues. Trimming left V 0 bases short and J 3 bases short, with 9 bases between.

The chain uses TRBV9 and TRBJ2-1; weak D call: TRBD2 (6 bases). This CDR3 region has 16 residues. Trimming shortened V by 6 bases and J by 6 bases, and 22 bases separated the two germline ends. Germline CDR1 SGDLS, CDR2 YYNGEE. The CDR3 sequence: CASTTLDSSGGNEQFF. The CDR3 DNA follows: TGTGCCAGCACTACCCTAGATTCCTCCGGGGGCAATGAGCAGTTCTTC. Based on the CDR3 plus reference TRBV9 and TRBJ2-1, the full variable domain is DSGVTQTPKHLITATGQRVTLRCSPRSGDLSVYWYQQSLDQGLQFLIQYYNGEERAKGNILERFSAQQFPDLHSELNLSSLELGDSALYFCASTTLDSSGGNEQFFGPGTRLTVL.

Notes on this clone: This CDR3 is also generated by other DNA sequences in the sample. The rearrangement links TRBV12-5 to TRBJ2-5; TRBD2 aligns across 7 bases. Germline CDR1 and CDR2: LGHNT and FRNRAP. V trimming: 7 bases; J trimming: 3 bases; junction bases outside the gene matches: 8. The CDR3 contains 14 residues. The CDR3 DNA reads as TGTGCTAGTGCCCCCCGTGGGGGGGAAGAGACCCAGTACTTC. Its translation is CASAPRGGEETQYF. The variable domain in full, with the rest retrieved from reference TRBV12-5 and TRBJ2-5, is DARVTQTPRHKVTEMGQEVTMRCQPILGHNTVFWYRQTMMQGLELLAYFRNRAPLDDSGMPKDRFSAEMPDATLATLKIQPSEPRDSAVYFCASAPRGGEETQYFGPGTRLLVL.

The chain carries TRBV6-6 and TRBJ2-7, with a possible D match to TRBD2 (5 bases). V dropped 5 bases and J dropped 2 bases, with 16 bases sitting between them. CDR3 length: 15 residues. CDR1 and CDR2 from the germline V gene are MNHNY and SVGAGI (reference sequence). CDR3 nucleotides: TGTGCCAGCAGTAACGGGGATCTCGGGACCTACGAGCAGTACTTC. As protein: CASSNGDLGTYEQYF.

The V call is TRBV10-1, the J call TRBJ1-4, with TRBD1 matching over 9 bases. CDR3 length: 16 amino acids. CDR1 WNHNN and CDR2 SYGVQD come from the germline V gene (reference sequence). The trim removed 8 bases at V and 8 bases at J, leaving 15 bases unmatched. Here the CDR3 DNA reads TGCGCCAGCGGCGGGACAGGGATTTGGTGGCTCGAAAAACTGTTTTTT. Residues: CASGGTGIWWLEKLFF.

The V gene is TRBV5-1, the J gene TRBJ1-1; no reliable D call. CDR3 length: 14 amino acids. The germline V gene has CDR1 SGHRS and CDR2 YFSETQ. The V end lost 1 base, the J end lost 2 bases, and 9 bases lay between the germline ends. CDR3 in DNA: TGCGCCAGCAGCTTGCAGGCCCTCAACACTGAAGCTTTCTTT. Translation gives CASSLQALNTEAFF.

The rearrangement uses TRBV15 and TRBJ1-4, with unresolved D. CDR1 is LNHNV and CDR2 is YYDKDF in the germline V gene (reference sequence). This CDR3 region has 13 residues. Between the trimmed V and J ends, which lost 2 bases and 4 bases, there was a span of 5 bases. The CDR3 here is CATSRHSNEKLFF. CDR3 in DNA: TGTGCCACCAGCAGACACAGTAATGAAAAACTGTTTTTT.

This CDR3 is CASSFTGTGGPYYEQYF. The CDR3 DNA reads as TGTGCCAGCAGCTTCACCGGGACAGGGGGCCCCTACTACGAGCAGTACTTC. The chain couples TRBV7-2 to TRBJ2-7; 12 positions match TRBD1. The CDR3 extends over 17 amino acids. V lost 3 bases to trimming and J lost 3 bases; unmatched junction nucleotides: 9. Germline CDR1 SGHTA, CDR2 FQGNSA.

The J gene is TRBJ2-2, the V gene TRBV5-4; weak D call: TRBD1 (6 bases). Germline CDR1 is SGHNT and CDR2 is YYREEE (reference sequence). The V end lost 4 bases, the J end lost 2 bases, and 12 bases lay between the germline ends. The CDR3 extends over 15 amino acids. The CDR3 nucleotides read TGTGCCAGCAGCCCTAGGGGGTCAAACACCGGGGAGCTGTTTTTT. It yields the protein CASSPRGSNTGELFF.

The rearrangement links TRBV7-3 to TRBJ2-3; possible D gene TRBD2, 5 bases. Germline V gene sequence: CDR1 SGHTA, CDR2 FQGTGA. This CDR3 has 18 residues. Trimming removed 3 bases at V and 6 bases at J, with 25 bases between. CDR3 sequence: CASSFTTLFGIPGDTQYF. In nucleotides, the CDR3 is TGTGCCAGCAGCTTTACCACCCTCTTCGGAATCCCGGGGGATACGCAGTATTTT.

This chain uses TRBV27 with TRBJ1-5; 7 nucleotides align to TRBD1. CDR3 length: 14 amino acids. The germline CDR1 and CDR2 sequences are MNHEY and SMNVEV (reference sequence). With V trimmed by 7 bases and J by 2 bases, 5 bases remained unmatched. CDR3 bases: TGTGCCAGCAACCGACAGGGTGGCAATCAGCCCCAGCATTTT. The encoded protein is CASNRQGGNQPQHF.

The chain's CDR3 is CASSPDGRAAGELFF. Here the CDR3 DNA reads TGTGCCAGCTCACCAGACGGGAGGGCCGCCGGGGAGCTGTTTTTT. The chain has TRBV18 and TRBJ2-2, with 8 bases fitting TRBD2. V gave up 2 bases and J gave up 6 bases; unmatched junction bases: 5. Germline lookup yields CDR1 KGHSH and CDR2 LQKENI. The CDR3 has 15 residues. The whole variable domain, filled in from reference TRBV18 and TRBJ2-2, reads NAGVMQNPRHLVRRRGQEARLRCSPMKGHSHVYWYRQLPEEGLKFMVYLQKENIIDESGMPKERFSAEFPKEGPSILRIQQVVRGDSAAYFCASSPDGRAAGELFFGEGSRLTVL.

The rearrangement uses TRBV15 and TRBJ2-7; D unclear. Trimming left V 5 bases short and J 3 bases short, with 8 bases between. CDR3 length: 12 amino acids. Germline assignment: CDR1 LNHNV and CDR2 YYDKDF (reference sequence). The CDR3: CATSERGYEQYF. The CDR3 DNA reads as TGTGCCACCAGCGAACGAGGCTACGAGCAGTACTTC.

The V gene is TRBV14, the J gene TRBJ2-1, with 7 bases fitting TRBD2. The CDR3 length is 14 residues. V was pared by 4 bases and J by 5 bases, with 5 bases of the junction left unmatched. Germline V gene sequence: CDR1 SGHDN, CDR2 FVKESK. This chain's CDR3 is CASSRLAGNNEQFF. The CDR3 bases are TGTGCCAGCAGCCGACTAGCTGGGAACAATGAGCAGTTCTTC. Full variable domain (outside the CDR3, taken from reference TRBV14 and TRBJ2-1): EAGVTQFPSHSVIEKGQTVTLRCDPISGHDNLYWYRRVMGKEIKFLLHFVKESKQDESGMPNNRFLAERTGGTYSTLKVQPAELEDSGVYFCASSRLAGNNEQFFGPGTRLTVL.

The chain joins TRBV21-1 to TRBJ1-1; TRBD1 is the table's D call and was not checked against the DNA. TRBV21-1 is a documented pseudogene. There are 15 residues in the CDR3. The CDR3 protein is CASSRSGTVNTEAFF. CDR3 DNA sequence: TGTGCCAGCAGCAGATCCGGGACAGTGAACACTGAAGCTTTCTTT.

The J gene is TRBJ2-5, the V gene TRBV18; 10 nucleotides line up with TRBD2. The CDR3 has 14 residues. Trimming removed 3 bases from V and 5 bases from J; junction bases left unmatched: 3. Germline values: CDR1 KGHSH, CDR2 LQKENI. Here the CDR3 DNA reads TGTGCCAGCTCACCTCTAGCGGGAGCTGAGACCCAGTACTTC. Translated, it gives CASSPLAGAETQYF.

This chain links TRBV28 with TRBJ1-2; D unclear. The CDR3 runs to 14 residues. Germline lookup yields CDR1 MDHEN and CDR2 SYDVKM. The germline V and J ends were trimmed by 3 bases and 0 bases, with 8 bases remaining between them. For the CDR3, the DNA is TGTGCCAGCAGTTTGGGAGGGTCTAACTATGGCTACACCTTC. Protein sequence: CASSLGGSNYGYTF.

The chain has TRBV19 and TRBJ1-2; 10 bases map to TRBD1. The CDR3 runs 16 residues. CDR1 and CDR2 (germline): LNHDA, SQIVND (reference sequence). Trimming cost V 4 bases and J 8 bases; bases outside gene matches: 13. The CDR3, as DNA: TGTGCCAGTAGTACCCTAGGGACAGGGGATTTGGAAGGCTACACCTTC. This codes for CASSTLGTGDLEGYTF.

The rearrangement links TRBV4-2 to TRBJ1-4; 8 nucleotides agree with TRBD1. The CDR3 contains 17 residues. Germline values: CDR1 LGHNA, CDR2 YNFKEQ. V trimming: 1 base; J trimming: 2 bases; junction bases outside the gene matches: 6. CDR3 loop: CASSQADRDWTNEKLFF. CDR3 nucleotides: TGTGCCAGCAGCCAAGCGGACAGGGATTGGACTAATGAAAAACTGTTTTTT.